One sample yielded the 30 T cell receptor beta chains listed below, sequenced in a study of cytomegalovirus exposure and HLA in healthy donors. Produced via immunoSEQ multiplex PCR; TCRdb's table is partial and in-frame only. The sample lists some 350,000 clones; about nine tenths were seen once. The sample taken for sequencing was PBMCs. The receptors shown here come from a woman in her thirties in good health and CMV-seropositive.

The chain combines TRBV28 with TRBJ2-7; TRBD1 agrees at 9 bases. The CDR3 runs 14 residues. Germline CDR1 MDHEN, CDR2 SYDVKM. The V and J ends lost 7 bases and 3 bases, in that order; junction bases with no gene match: 7. The CDR3 coding sequence is TGTGCCAGCAACCCGCCGGGACAGGGCTACGAGCAGTACTTC. Amino acids: CASNPPGQGYEQYF. Based on the CDR3 plus reference TRBV28 and TRBJ2-7, the full variable domain is DVKVTQSSRYLVKRTGEKVFLECVQDMDHENMFWYRQDPGLGLRLIYFSYDVKMKEKGDIPEGYSVSREKKERFSLILESASTNQTSMYLCASNPPGQGYEQYFGPGTRLTVT.

The rearrangement links TRBV2 to TRBJ2-2; D gene ambiguous. The CDR3 covers 15 residues. Germline values: CDR1 SNHLY, CDR2 FYNNEI. Trimming took off 5 bases at V and 4 bases at J, with 14 bases between the two ends. This CDR3 is CASSNNQTPTGELFF. The CDR3 DNA sequence: TGTGCCAGCAGTAATAACCAAACCCCCACCGGGGAGCTGTTTTTT. Full variable domain (missing parts from reference TRBV2 and TRBJ2-2): EPEVTQTPSHQVTQMGQEVILRCVPISNHLYFYWYRQILGQKVEFLVSFYNNEISEKSEIFDDQFSVERPDGSNFTLKIRSTKLEDSAMYFCASSNNQTPTGELFFGEGSRLTVL.

The rearrangement links TRBV5-6 to TRBJ2-1; 8 positions agree with TRBD2. The CDR3 runs 15 residues. V was clipped by 4 bases and J by 4 bases; unmatched bases: 7. From germline, CDR1 is SGHDT and CDR2 YYEEEE. This CDR3 reads CASSRGTRMYNEQFF. The CDR3 nucleotides read TGTGCCAGCAGCCGTGGGACTAGGATGTACAATGAGCAGTTCTTC.

The chain carries TRBV4-1 and TRBJ1-2; no clear D. Trimming removed 1 base from V and 4 bases from J, with 13 bases in between. The germline V gene encodes CDR1 MGHRA and CDR2 YSYEKL. The CDR3 loop spans 15 amino acids. The CDR3 sequence: CASSQVSLGSYGYTF. The CDR3 region has the DNA TGCGCCAGCAGCCAAGTATCACTGGGCTCCTATGGCTACACCTTC.

The chain uses TRBV11-2 and TRBJ2-5; D remains ambiguous. Germline loops: CDR1 SGHAT, CDR2 FQNNGV. V shed 5 bases and J shed 5 bases, with 6 bases lying between them. This CDR3 has 11 residues. The CDR3 DNA follows: TGTGCCAGCAGCGAAATGGAGACCCAGTACTTC. Its translation is CASSEMETQYF.

This rearrangement joins TRBV5-6 to TRBJ2-7; possibly TRBD1 or TRBD2 for D (5 bases each). The CDR3 has 15 residues. V was cut by 5 bases and J by 3 bases, with 18 bases left in between. Germline assignment: CDR1 SGHDT and CDR2 YYEEEE. The CDR3 nucleotides are TGTGCCAGCAGTGAAGCAGGGAGCCTCCTCTACGAGCAGTACTTC. It specifies CASSEAGSLLYEQYF.

The J gene is TRBJ2-7, the V gene TRBV27; TRBD2 agrees at 7 bases. The CDR3 totals 13 residues. The V segment lost 5 bases and the J segment 2 bases; nucleotides outside the gene matches: 3. Germline CDR1 reads MNHEY; CDR2 reads SMNVEV (reference sequence). CDR3 residues: CASSATSTYEQYF. CDR3 sequence (DNA): TGTGCCAGCAGTGCGACTAGCACCTACGAGCAGTACTTC.

This rearrangement joins TRBV29-1 to TRBJ2-2; no definite D call. The V end lost 7 bases, the J end lost 8 bases, and 11 bases lay between the germline ends. From germline, CDR1 is SQVTM and CDR2 ANQGSEA. The CDR3 sequence is 11 residues long. The CDR3 nucleotides are TGCAGCGCCGACCGGCGGGGGGAGCTGTTTTTT. This encodes CSADRRGELFF.

This chain joins TRBV6-5 and TRBJ1-1; D unresolved. This CDR3 is built from 14 residues. The V end lost 2 bases, the J end lost 1 base, and 8 bases lay between the germline ends. Germline V gene data show CDR1 as MNHEY and CDR2 as SVGAGI. The CDR3 bases are TGTGCCAGCAGTTACCTCAGGACGAACACTGAAGCTTTCTTT. Residues: CASSYLRTNTEAFF.

Note on this clone: This sample also contains other DNA sequences that code for the same CDR3. J is TRBJ1-3 and V is TRBV5-1, with unresolved D. Germline CDR1 SGHRS, CDR2 YFSETQ. The CDR3 sequence is 14 residues long. V was cut by 4 bases and J by 0 bases, with 8 bases left in between. The CDR3 DNA reads as TGCGCCAGCAGCCTCGGAGGCTCTGGAAACACCATATATTTT. Translated, it gives CASSLGGSGNTIYF.

The chain uses TRBV2 and TRBJ2-3; 7 bases fit TRBD1. CDR3 size: 13 residues. Per the germline V gene, CDR1 is SNHLY and CDR2 is FYNNEI. V was pared by 11 bases and J by 5 bases, with 10 bases of the junction left unmatched. CDR3 region: CAGITGEGDTQYF. CDR3 DNA: TGTGCCGGTATTACAGGGGAAGGAGATACGCAGTATTTT. The full variable domain, its missing parts supplied by reference TRBV2 and TRBJ2-3, is EPEVTQTPSHQVTQMGQEVILRCVPISNHLYFYWYRQILGQKVEFLVSFYNNEISEKSEIFDDQFSVERPDGSNFTLKIRSTKLEDSAMYFCAGITGEGDTQYFGPGTRLTVL.

This chain uses TRBV5-1 with TRBJ2-1; 10 positions agree with TRBD1. V trimming: 3 bases; J trimming: 7 bases; junction bases outside the gene matches: 19. Germline values: CDR1 SGHRS, CDR2 YFSETQ. The CDR3 is 19 residues long. The CDR3 here is CASSYPRDRGPRIGNEQFF. In DNA, the CDR3 is TGCGCCAGCAGCTACCCCCGGGACAGGGGCCCTCGGATAGGGAATGAGCAGTTCTTC.

DNA of the CDR3: TGTGCCAGCAGCGTAGGGGAGACGAACACTGAAGCTTTCTTT. Amino acid sequence: CASSVGETNTEAFF. The rearrangement joins TRBV9 to TRBJ1-1; D gene unclear. This CDR3 has 14 amino acids. The germline V gene has CDR1 SGDLS and CDR2 YYNGEE. The V end lost 0 bases, the J end lost 1 base, and 7 bases lay between the germline ends. The complete variable domain, with remaining parts taken from reference TRBV9 and TRBJ1-1, reads DSGVTQTPKHLITATGQRVTLRCSPRSGDLSVYWYQQSLDQGLQFLIQYYNGEERAKGNILERFSAQQFPDLHSELNLSSLELGDSALYFCASSVGETNTEAFFGQGTRLTVV.

This chain connects TRBV2 to TRBJ2-5; no reliable D call. V lost 7 bases, J lost 3 bases, and 15 bases lay in between. The CDR3 length is 14 residues. Germline V gives CDR1 SNHLY, CDR2 FYNNEI. The CDR3 here is CASTLSRSKETQYF. CDR3 coding DNA: TGTGCCAGCACTCTCTCAAGGTCCAAAGAGACCCAGTACTTC.

The genes are TRBV11-2 and TRBJ1-1; D not certain. The CDR3 contains 14 residues. Germline assignment: CDR1 SGHAT and CDR2 FQNNGV. The germline V and J ends were trimmed by 7 bases and 6 bases, with 18 bases remaining between them. DNA for the CDR3: TGTGCCAGCACCACAACATCGACGGACTCTGAAGCTTTCTTT. Its protein product is CASTTTSTDSEAFF.

Details on this clone: One junction end disagrees with the germline gene, perhaps due to a read error. The rearrangement links TRBV6-6 to TRBJ2-3; 10 bases are a match to TRBD2. Germline-derived CDR1 and CDR2 are MNHNY and SVGAGI (reference sequence). This CDR3 has 14 residues. CDR3 DNA: TGTGCCAGCAGTTACTCGGATTCTAGCGGGGGCCCCCTATTT. This sequence encodes CASSYSDSSGGPLF.

The V and J genes are TRBV2 and TRBJ2-7; tentatively, D is TRBD2 (6 bases). There are 14 residues in the CDR3. CDR1 is SNHLY and CDR2 is FYNNEI in the germline V gene. V gave up 4 bases and J gave up 4 bases, with 14 bases separating them. CDR3 in amino acids: CASSVEGGEYEQYF. Written as DNA, the CDR3 is TGTGCCAGCAGTGTCGAAGGAGGGGAATACGAGCAGTACTTC.

The genes are TRBV4-3 and TRBJ2-5; D is undetermined. Between the trimmed V and J ends, which lost 1 base and 4 bases, there was a span of 10 bases. The CDR3 totals 14 residues. The germline gives CDR1 LGHNA, CDR2 YSLEER. The CDR3 bases are TGCGCCAGCAGCCAAGGGACGGTGCTAGAGACCCAGTACTTC. Translating gives CASSQGTVLETQYF.

The chain has TRBV7-2 and TRBJ1-2, with D perhaps matching TRBD1 (5 bases). V dropped 4 bases and J dropped 7 bases, with 19 bases sitting between them. The length of the CDR3 is 15 residues. The germline V gene encodes CDR1 SGHTA and CDR2 FQGNSA. In nucleotides, the CDR3 is TGTGCCAGCAGCTCTTCATCATCCGCCGGGGGTGGCTACACCTTC. This encodes CASSSSSSAGGGYTF.

The chain uses TRBV11-3 and TRBJ2-1; D is unclear. Deletions cut 5 bases from V and 8 bases from J, with 13 bases between. Germline V lookup: CDR1 SGHNT, CDR2 YENEEA. CDR3 length equals 13 residues. The CDR3 reads CASSPPVGDEQFF. The CDR3 coding sequence is TGTGCCAGCAGCCCCCCGGTGGGCGATGAGCAGTTCTTC.

The chain links TRBV19 to TRBJ1-1; D is unclear. The V end was cut by 3 bases, the J end by 11 bases, with 19 bases between. The CDR3 has 14 residues. Germline-derived CDR1 and CDR2 are LNHDA and SQIVND (reference sequence). Written as DNA, the CDR3 is TGTGCCAGTAGTATTGAGGGTCGAGGGTCTGGGGCTTTCTTT. Its protein is CASSIEGRGSGAFF.

The V call is TRBV25-1, the J call TRBJ1-1; D gene uncertain. CDR1 is MGHDK, CDR2 SYGVNS, per germline. V was shortened by 8 bases and J by 1 base, with 14 bases between the two germline ends. This CDR3 comprises 14 residues. In DNA form, the CDR3 reads TGTGCCAGCCGGGCGGACGGGCCGAACACTGAAGCTTTCTTT. Its translation is CASRADGPNTEAFF.

This chain connects TRBV7-2 to TRBJ1-4, with D possibly being TRBD1 (5 bases). Germline-derived CDR1 and CDR2 are SGHTA and FQGNSA. Trimming left V 6 bases short and J 0 bases short, with 14 bases between. The CDR3 is 16 amino acids. The CDR3 protein is CASRGGGTATNEKLFF. The CDR3 DNA reads as TGTGCCAGCAGGGGGGGAGGGACGGCAACTAATGAAAAACTGTTTTTT.

As for this clone: A junction end diverges from the germline sequence, so it may reflect a read error. V usage is TRBV11-2 and J usage is TRBJ2-3; possible D gene TRBD2, 6 bases. The CDR3 contains 14 residues. From germline, CDR1 is SGHAT and CDR2 FQNNGV. The chain's CDR3 is CASSPGAERVVFRF. DNA for the CDR3: TGTGCCAGCAGCCCAGGCGCGGAGCGGGTGGTGTTCAGGTTT.

This chain joins TRBV27 and TRBJ2-3, with TRBD1 identical over 8 bases. Germline CDR1 is MNHEY and CDR2 is SMNVEV (reference sequence). J lost 2 bases, V lost 5 bases, and 12 bases had no gene match. The CDR3 length is 17 residues. CDR3 bases: TGTGCCAGCAGTCGCCCCTGGACAGGGACCTACACAGATACGCAGTATTTT. This codes for CASSRPWTGTYTDTQYF.

The chain joins TRBV15 to TRBJ2-3; 7 bases match TRBD2. After removal of 0 bases from V and 5 bases from J, the junction contained 2 bases not matched to a gene. The germline gives CDR1 LNHNV, CDR2 YYDKDF (reference sequence). The CDR3 totals 14 residues. The CDR3: CATSREAGLDTQYF. As DNA, the CDR3 is TGTGCCACCAGCAGAGAAGCGGGACTAGATACGCAGTATTTT.

In this sample, this clone turned up a few times. This sequence joins TRBV18 and TRBJ2-1; D uncertain. Trimming removed 3 bases at V and 4 bases at J, with 13 bases between. Germline values: CDR1 KGHSH, CDR2 LQKENI. The CDR3 extends over 15 amino acids. The CDR3 is CASSPRLYLYNEQFF. CDR3 DNA sequence: TGTGCCAGCTCACCGCGCCTCTATCTGTACAATGAGCAGTTCTTC.

The chain has TRBV15 and TRBJ2-7; 7 bases are a match to TRBD1. The germline CDR1 and CDR2 sequences are LNHNV and YYDKDF (reference sequence). The V and J ends lost 5 bases and 0 bases, in that order; junction bases with no gene match: 10. The CDR3 length is 16 residues. Here the CDR3 reads CATSGHGTASSYEQYF. The CDR3 DNA reads TGTGCCACCAGCGGACACGGGACAGCAAGCTCCTACGAGCAGTACTTC.

The J gene is TRBJ1-2, the V gene TRBV18, with 7 nucleotides matching TRBD1. The CDR3 contains 15 residues. Per germline, CDR1 KGHSH and CDR2 LQKENI. The V segment lost 2 bases and the J segment 5 bases; nucleotides outside the gene matches: 8. The CDR3: CASSPTGQRTYGYTF. The CDR3 region has the DNA TGTGCCAGCTCACCAACGGGACAGCGGACGTATGGCTACACCTTC.

For the CDR3, the DNA is TGTGCCAGCAGCTTTCGAGCGGGAGCCTACGAGCAGTACTTC. Translating gives CASSFRAGAYEQYF. This chain uses TRBV7-8 with TRBJ2-7; TRBD2 agrees at 8 bases. CDR3 length equals 14 residues. V gave up 3 bases and J gave up 2 bases; unmatched junction bases: 3. Looked up from germline, CDR1 is SGHVS and CDR2 is FQNEAQ.